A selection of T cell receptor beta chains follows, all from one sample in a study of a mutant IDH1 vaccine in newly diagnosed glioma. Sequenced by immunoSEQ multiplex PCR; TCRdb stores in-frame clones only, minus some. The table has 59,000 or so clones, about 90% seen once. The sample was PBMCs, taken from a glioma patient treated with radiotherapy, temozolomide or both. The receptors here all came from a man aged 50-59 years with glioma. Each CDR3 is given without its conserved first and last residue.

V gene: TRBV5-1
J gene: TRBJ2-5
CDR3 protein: ASSLSPGHRETQY

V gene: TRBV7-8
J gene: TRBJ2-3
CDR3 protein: ASSLGGASTDTQY

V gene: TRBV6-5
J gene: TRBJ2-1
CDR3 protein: ASSSEGTGTNEQF

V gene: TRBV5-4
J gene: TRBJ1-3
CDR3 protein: ASSSGQGTHSGNTIY

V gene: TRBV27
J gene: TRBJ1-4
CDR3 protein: ASSFGQGNEKLF

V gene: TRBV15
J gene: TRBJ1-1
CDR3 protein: ATSNLAGQGLEAF

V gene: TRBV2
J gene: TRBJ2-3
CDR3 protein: ASEGTDTQY

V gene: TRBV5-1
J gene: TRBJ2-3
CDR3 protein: ASSLLTGGGLDTQY

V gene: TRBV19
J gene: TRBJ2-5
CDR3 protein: ASSPPRGSALGETQY

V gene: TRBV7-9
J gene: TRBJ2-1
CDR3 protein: ASSSGVGYEQF

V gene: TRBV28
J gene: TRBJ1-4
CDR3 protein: ASNRDEKLF

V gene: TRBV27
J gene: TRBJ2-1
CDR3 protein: ASSLGTSGYNEQF

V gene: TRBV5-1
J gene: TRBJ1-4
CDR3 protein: ASSLGQLTNEKLF

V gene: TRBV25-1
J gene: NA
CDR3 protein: ASSDRGTGYEQY

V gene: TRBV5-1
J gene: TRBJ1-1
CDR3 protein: ASSLRPDPGTEAF

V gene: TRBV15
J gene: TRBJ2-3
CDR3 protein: ATSRGLAGGGSTQY

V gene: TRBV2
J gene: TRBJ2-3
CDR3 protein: ASSEFVAEGTVTDTQY

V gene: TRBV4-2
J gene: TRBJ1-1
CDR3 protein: ASSQDPLNTEAF

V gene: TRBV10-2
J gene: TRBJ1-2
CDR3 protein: ASSEGVLSYGYT

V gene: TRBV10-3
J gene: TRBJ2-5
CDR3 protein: AISGPQQETQY

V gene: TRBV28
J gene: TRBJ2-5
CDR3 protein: ASRRTETQY

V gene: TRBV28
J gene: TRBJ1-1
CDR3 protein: ASSEDRVSTTEAF

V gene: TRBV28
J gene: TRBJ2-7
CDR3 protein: ASSFRQGPGEQY

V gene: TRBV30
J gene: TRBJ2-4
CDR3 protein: AWRLAGGPTAKNIQY

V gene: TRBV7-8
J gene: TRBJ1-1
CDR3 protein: ASRVGGGTEAF

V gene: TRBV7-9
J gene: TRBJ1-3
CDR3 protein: ASSLSLGVSGNTIY

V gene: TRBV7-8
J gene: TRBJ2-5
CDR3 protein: ASSLARGTTAETQY

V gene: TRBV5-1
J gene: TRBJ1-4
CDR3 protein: ASSLGGANEKLF

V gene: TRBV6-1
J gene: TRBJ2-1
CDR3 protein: ASSGLAGTNEQF

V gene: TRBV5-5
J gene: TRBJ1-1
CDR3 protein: ASSFSGGGGTEAF

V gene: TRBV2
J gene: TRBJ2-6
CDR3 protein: ASSGSGGPSGANVLT

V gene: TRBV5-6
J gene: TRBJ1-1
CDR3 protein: ASSWGQGVNTEAF

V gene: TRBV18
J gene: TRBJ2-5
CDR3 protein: ASSSGLQETQY

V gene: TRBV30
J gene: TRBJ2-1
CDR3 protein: AWSVLAGAYNEQF

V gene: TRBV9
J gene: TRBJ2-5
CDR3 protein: ASSVAVTSGYQETQY

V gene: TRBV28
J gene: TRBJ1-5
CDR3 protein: ASTETGPGQPQH

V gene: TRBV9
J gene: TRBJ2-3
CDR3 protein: ASSVELGGPADTQY

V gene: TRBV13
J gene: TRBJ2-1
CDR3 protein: ASSLMRGAEQF

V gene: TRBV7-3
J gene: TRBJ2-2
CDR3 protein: ASSAPGQGATGELF

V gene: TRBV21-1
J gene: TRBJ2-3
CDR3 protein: ASSKTDRVDRDTQY

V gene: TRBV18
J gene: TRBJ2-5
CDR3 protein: ASSTPGSRETQY

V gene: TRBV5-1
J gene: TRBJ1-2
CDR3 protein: ASSPGQGHGYT

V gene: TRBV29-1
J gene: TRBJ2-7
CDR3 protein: SVGQAGAGGEQY

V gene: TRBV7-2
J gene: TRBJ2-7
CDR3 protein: ASSVSGDGYEQY

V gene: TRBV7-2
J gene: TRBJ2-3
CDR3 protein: ASSFKDTQY

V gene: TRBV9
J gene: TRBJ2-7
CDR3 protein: ASSPPSSYEQY

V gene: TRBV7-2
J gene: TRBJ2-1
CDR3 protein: ASSLGGTLIGYEQF

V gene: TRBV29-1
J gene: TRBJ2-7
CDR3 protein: SGRSGYEQY

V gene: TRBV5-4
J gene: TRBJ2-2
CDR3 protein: ASRIFGRETRGELF

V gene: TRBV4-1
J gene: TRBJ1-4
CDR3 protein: ASSQEFRTSNEKLF

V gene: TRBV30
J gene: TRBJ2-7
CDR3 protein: AWGARIGEGYPYEQY

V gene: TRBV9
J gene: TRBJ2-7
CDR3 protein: ASSVEGGREQY

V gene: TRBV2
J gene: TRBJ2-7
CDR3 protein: ASSSASAYEQY

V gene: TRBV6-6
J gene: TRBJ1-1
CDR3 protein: ASSPGTGNTEAF

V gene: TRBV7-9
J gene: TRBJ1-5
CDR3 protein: ASSLGENQPQH

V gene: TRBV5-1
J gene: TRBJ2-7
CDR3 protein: ASSLQAGVYEQY

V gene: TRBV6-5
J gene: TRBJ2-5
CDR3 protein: ASSYSSAWSPETQY

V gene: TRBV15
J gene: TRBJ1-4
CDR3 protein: ATSRPDRINEKLF

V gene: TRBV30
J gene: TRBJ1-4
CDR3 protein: AWSARDRVNEKLF